This entry lists 18 T cell receptor beta chains sequenced from one sample in a study of glioma-infiltrating T cells. Amplification of TCR alpha and beta CDR3 regions from RNA used iRepertoire nested multiplex PCR. TCRdb ran MiXCR on the multiplex PCR reads and lists one entry per CDR3 protein. The data show about 140,000 distinct CDR3 sequences, about two fifths seen once. The specimen was glioma tissue, nonneoplastic brain tissue, or PBMCs (not recorded which). These receptors all stem from a human donor with low-grade glioma or glioblastoma, undergoing nonglioma brain surgery, or in good health (not recorded which).

This clonotype was detected only a few times. The genes are TRBV4-1 and TRBJ1-1; D is ambiguous. CDR3 length: 14 amino acids. V was shortened by 0 bases and J by 3 bases, with 8 bases between the two germline ends. CDR1 is MGHRA, CDR2 YSYEKL, per germline. The CDR3 sequence: CASSQDWGDTEAFF. CDR3 in DNA: TGCGCCAGCAGCCAAGACTGGGGAGACACTGAAGCTTTCTTT.

There are a few counts of this clonotype. This sequence joins TRBV20-1 and TRBJ1-1; D is unclear. The CDR3 sequence is 13 residues long. Germline CDR1 and CDR2: DFQATT and SNEGSKA (reference sequence). V was shortened by 6 bases and J by 7 bases, with 18 bases between the two germline ends. The CDR3 loop reads CSAKPRLTNEAFF. As DNA, the CDR3 is TGCAGTGCCAAGCCTCGCCTCACGAATGAAGCTTTCTTT.

The CDR3 region is CASSLTETGEQYF. In DNA form, the CDR3 reads TGTGCCAGCAGCCTGACAGAGACAGGAGAGCAGTACTTC. The genes are TRBV7-9 and TRBJ2-7; a weak D match, TRBD1 (6 bases). CDR3 length: 13 amino acids. In germline, CDR1 is SEHNR, CDR2 FQNEAQ (reference sequence). Trimming pared 5 bases from V and 7 bases from J, leaving 15 bases between.

For the CDR3, the DNA is TGCGCCAGCAGCCAAGATGAGGGCATCACTGAAGCTTTCTTT. It codes for CASSQDEGITEAFF. This sequence joins TRBV4-1 and TRBJ1-1; D gene uncertain. Germline-derived CDR1 and CDR2 are MGHRA and YSYEKL. V was shortened by 0 bases and J by 4 bases, with 9 bases between the two germline ends. The CDR3 extends over 14 amino acids.

The chain is built from TRBV6-1 and TRBJ2-7; maybe TRBD1 (6 bases). The CDR3 totals 18 residues. The ends were cut back, 5 bases at V and 1 base at J, with 24 bases in the middle. CDR1 is MNHNS and CDR2 is SASEGT in the germline V gene. CDR3 sequence reads: CASSLTGSWFRKSYEQYF. The CDR3 DNA sequence: TGTGCCAGCAGTTTAACAGGGAGTTGGTTTCGGAAGTCCTACGAGCAGTACTTC.

The table lists this clonotype with a count of one. This chain joins TRBV19 and TRBJ1-3; possibly TRBD1 for D (6 bases). The CDR3 loop spans 15 amino acids. Per germline, CDR1 LNHDA and CDR2 SQIVND (reference sequence). Trimming took off 7 bases at V and 1 base at J, with 14 bases between the two ends. CDR3 DNA: TGTGCCAGTAAATCGCCGGGGGCTTCTGGAAACACCATATATTTT. Protein sequence: CASKSPGASGNTIYF.

A word on this clonotype: At one end, the junction sequence differs from germline, possibly due to a read error. The rearrangement uses TRBV27 and TRBJ2-5; possibly TRBD1 or TRBD2 for D (5 bases each). The CDR3 length is 15 residues. Germline values: CDR1 MNHEY, CDR2 SMNVEV (reference sequence). The DNA for the CDR3 is TGCGCCAGCAGCCAAGGAACTGGGGCGGGTGAGACCCAGTACTTC. Amino acids: CASSQGTGAGETQYF.

This clonotype is categorized as medium-sized. The gene calls are TRBV6-1 and TRBJ2-7, with 9 bases that match TRBD2. Germline V CDR1 and CDR2: MNHNS, SASEGT. CDR3 length: 16 amino acids. With V trimmed by 6 bases and J by 2 bases, 11 bases remained unmatched. CDR3 sequence (DNA): TGTGCCAGCAGCCCTACTAGCGGGTCGCACACCTACGAGCAGTACTTC. Amino acids: CASSPTSGSHTYEQYF.

The table lists this clonotype with many counts. The chain uses TRBV7-6 and TRBJ2-1; 8 bases agree with TRBD2. V shed 1 base and J 3 bases; nucleotides not matched to a gene: 2. Germline V gene data show CDR1 as SGHVS and CDR2 as FNYEAQ. There are 15 residues in the CDR3. The CDR3 loop reads CASSLDSGSYNEQFF. The CDR3 bases are TGTGCCAGCAGCTTAGACAGCGGGAGCTACAATGAGCAGTTCTTC. The complete variable domain, with remaining parts taken from reference TRBV7-6 and TRBJ2-1, reads GAGVSQSPRYKVTKRGQDVALRCDPISGHVSLYWYRQALGQGPEFLTYFNYEAQQDKSGLPNDRFSAERPEGSISTLTIQRTEQRDSAMYRCASSLDSGSYNEQFFGPGTRLTVL.

Worth noting for this clonotype: The CDR3 ends on some other residue instead of the conserved phenylalanine or tryptophan, so this is likely a read error. The V gene is TRBV12-3 or TRBV12-4, the J gene TRBJ2-3; possible D gene TRBD2, 5 bases. The CDR3 runs to 15 residues. The ends were cut back, 3 bases at V and 0 bases at J, with 10 bases in the middle. CDR3: CASSFYSGSTDTQYL. DNA of the CDR3: TGTGCCAGCAGTTTTTACTCGGGGAGCACAGATACGCAGTATCTT.

The chain uses TRBV12-3 or TRBV12-4 and TRBJ2-7; tentative D call: TRBD1 (5 bases). With 1 base removed from V and 4 bases from J, the gap between germline ends came to 11 bases. This CDR3 contains 14 residues. CDR3 in DNA: TGTGCCAGCAGTTTAGGGCAGGGCCGGTACGAGCAGTACTTC. Translating gives CASSLGQGRYEQYF.

V gene TRBV28 combines with J gene TRBJ2-2; 8 positions match TRBD2. Germline V lookup: CDR1 MDHEN, CDR2 SYDVKM. V was pared by 3 bases and J by 5 bases, with 14 bases of the junction left unmatched. The CDR3 has 18 amino acids. The CDR3 coding sequence is TGTGCCAGCAGTTTCTCATCTGGTACGGTAGCGGGAACCGGGGAGCTGTTTTTT. It codes for CASSFSSGTVAGTGELFF.

This clonotype was recorded a few times. The genes are TRBV15 and TRBJ1-1; D unclear. Germline V CDR1 and CDR2: LNHNV, YYDKDF (reference sequence). The CDR3 consists of 13 residues. V shed 2 bases and J shed 1 base, with 5 bases lying between them. CDR3 coding DNA: TGTGCCACCAGCAGAATCTCGAACACTGAAGCTTTCTTT. It encodes CATSRISNTEAFF.

Points on this clonotype: With a much larger clone just one base away, this may be a read error. The V and J genes are TRBV6-2 or TRBV6-3 and TRBJ1-3; D gene unclear. CDR1 is MNHEY and CDR2 is SVGEGT in the germline V gene. The CDR3 length is 12 residues. The CDR3 spells CAGSSSGNTIYF. In DNA, the CDR3 is TGTGCCGGCAGTTCCTCTGGAAACACCATATATTTT.

The CDR3 loop reads CASSPTGATNEKLFF. CDR3 nucleotides: TGTGCCAGCTCACCCACAGGGGCAACTAATGAAAAACTGTTTTTT. The rearrangement uses TRBV18 and TRBJ1-4, with 7 bases fitting TRBD1. CDR1 KGHSH and CDR2 LQKENI come from the germline V gene. The V segment lost 3 bases and the J segment 0 bases; nucleotides outside the gene matches: 1. The CDR3 spans 15 residues.

This clonotype has a handful of counts. V gene TRBV7-2 combines with J gene TRBJ2-6, with 8 positions matching TRBD2. The germline CDR1 and CDR2 sequences are SGHTA and FQGNSA. The CDR3 has 16 amino acids. V lost 2 bases, J lost 2 bases, and 2 bases stayed unmatched. CDR3 amino acids: CASSLFGGAGANVLTF. The CDR3 DNA is TGTGCCAGCAGCTTATTCGGGGGGGCTGGGGCCAACGTCCTGACTTTC.

This clonotype was seen a handful of times. This sequence joins TRBV6-2 or TRBV6-3 and TRBJ1-2; TRBD1 aligns across 7 bases. The CDR3 is 15 residues long. V was pared by 2 bases and J by 6 bases, with 9 bases of the junction left unmatched. CDR1 is MNHEY, CDR2 SVGEGT, per germline. The CDR3 DNA reads TGTGCCAGCAGTTACCCACCGGGACAGCGCGATGGCTACACCTTC. Its translation is CASSYPPGQRDGYTF.

The chain joins TRBV28 to TRBJ1-2, with 9 bases identical to TRBD1. Trimming removed 8 bases from V and 0 bases from J; junction bases left unmatched: 7. This CDR3 contains 15 residues. Germline values: CDR1 MDHEN, CDR2 SYDVKM. As DNA, the CDR3 is TGTGCCAGCCTCATGGGACAGGGAACTAACTATGGCTACACCTTC. This encodes CASLMGQGTNYGYTF.